This TCR beta chain was identified during a study of OX40 agonist ivuxolimab in advanced cancers. TCRdb's copy holds only in-frame clones and misses some; the assay was immunoSEQ multiplex PCR. Of roughly 97,000 clones listed, approximately 90% are singletons. CDR1 is SEHNR and CDR2 is FQNEAQ in the germline V gene (reference sequence). The CDR3 has 15 residues. With 1 base removed from V and 0 bases from J, the gap between germline ends came to 6 bases. The source material was CD4+ or CD8+ T cells sorted from blood, sampled in a trial of the OX40 agonist ivuxolimab. The receptor was isolated from an adult with an advanced solid tumor such as melanoma, head and neck, liver or kidney cancer. The V and J genes are TRBV7-9 and TRBJ1-4; D ambiguous. The CDR3 region is CASSLVQSTNEKLFF. The CDR3 DNA is TGTGCCAGCAGCTTAGTGCAGTCAACTAATGAAAAACTGTTTTTT.